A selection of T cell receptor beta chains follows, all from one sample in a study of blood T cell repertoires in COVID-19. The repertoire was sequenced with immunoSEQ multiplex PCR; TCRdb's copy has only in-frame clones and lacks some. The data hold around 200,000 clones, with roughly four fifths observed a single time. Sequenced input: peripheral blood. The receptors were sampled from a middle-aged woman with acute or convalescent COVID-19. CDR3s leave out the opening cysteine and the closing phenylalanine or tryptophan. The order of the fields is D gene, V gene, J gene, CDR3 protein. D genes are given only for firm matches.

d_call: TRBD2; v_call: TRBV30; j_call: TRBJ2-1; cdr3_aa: AGRASGGNEQF
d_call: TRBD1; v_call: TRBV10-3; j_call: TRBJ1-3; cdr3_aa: AIRATGGNTIY
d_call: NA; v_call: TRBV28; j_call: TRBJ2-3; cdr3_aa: ASSLRVGVGSTDTQY
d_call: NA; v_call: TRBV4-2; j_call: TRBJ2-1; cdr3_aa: ASNQIWGGVSLSYNEQF
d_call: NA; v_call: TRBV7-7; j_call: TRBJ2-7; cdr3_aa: ASSLRGWGDEQY
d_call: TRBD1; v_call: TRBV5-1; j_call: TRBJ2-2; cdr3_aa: ASSLPWTGQAGELF
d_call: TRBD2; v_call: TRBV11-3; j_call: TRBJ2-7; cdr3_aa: ASPIERGHDSYEQY
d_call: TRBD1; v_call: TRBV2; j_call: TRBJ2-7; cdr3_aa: ASSGLIQGAGEQY
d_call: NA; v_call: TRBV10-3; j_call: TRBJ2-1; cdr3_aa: AILDSGNEQF
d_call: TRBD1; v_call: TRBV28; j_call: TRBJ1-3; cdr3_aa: ASSIDRVRNTIY
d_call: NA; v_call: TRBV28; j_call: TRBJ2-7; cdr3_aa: ASSDRGEQY
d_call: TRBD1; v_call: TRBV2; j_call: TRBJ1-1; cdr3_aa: ASRYDRGEEAF
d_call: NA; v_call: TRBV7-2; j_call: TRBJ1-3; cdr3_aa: ASSSGATGNTIY
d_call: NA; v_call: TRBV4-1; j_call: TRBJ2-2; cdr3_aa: ASTPVQGNTGELF
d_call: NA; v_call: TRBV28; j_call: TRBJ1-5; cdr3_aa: ASSSVVLDQPQH
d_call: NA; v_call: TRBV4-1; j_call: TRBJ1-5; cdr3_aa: ASSQPYRRGIQPQH
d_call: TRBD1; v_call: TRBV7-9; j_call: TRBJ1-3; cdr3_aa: ASRHRDRDAVSGNTIY
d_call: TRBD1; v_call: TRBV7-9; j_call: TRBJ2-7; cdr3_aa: ASSSGTDYEQY
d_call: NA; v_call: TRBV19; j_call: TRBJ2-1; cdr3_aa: ASSIGMRGYNEQF
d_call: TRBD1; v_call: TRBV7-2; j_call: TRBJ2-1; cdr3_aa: ASSFSPIPGQGGNEQF
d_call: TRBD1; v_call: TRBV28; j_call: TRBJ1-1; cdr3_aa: ASSLWDRGSEAF
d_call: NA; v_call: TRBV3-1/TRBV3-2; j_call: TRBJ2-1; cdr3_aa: ASSQPMAGYNEQF
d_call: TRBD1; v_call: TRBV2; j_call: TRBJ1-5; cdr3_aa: ASREGAGGNQPQH
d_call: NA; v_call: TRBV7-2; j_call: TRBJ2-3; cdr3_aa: ASSLGGPSSDTQY
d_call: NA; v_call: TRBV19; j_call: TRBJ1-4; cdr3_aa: ASSMVPREGEKLF
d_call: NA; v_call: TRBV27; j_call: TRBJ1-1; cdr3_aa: ASSRRGGMTEAF
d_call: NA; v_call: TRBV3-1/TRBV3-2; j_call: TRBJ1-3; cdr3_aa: ASSQPGNTIY
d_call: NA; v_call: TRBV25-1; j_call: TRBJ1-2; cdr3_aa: ASSESVGKRGYT
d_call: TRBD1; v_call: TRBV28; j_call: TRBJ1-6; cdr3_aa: ASSLGQPNSPLH
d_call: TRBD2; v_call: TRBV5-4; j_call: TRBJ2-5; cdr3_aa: ASSPKGGGAAETQY
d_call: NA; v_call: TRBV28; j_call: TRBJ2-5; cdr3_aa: ASSLGGRETQY
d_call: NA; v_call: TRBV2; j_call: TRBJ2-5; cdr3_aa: ASSPGARGTQY
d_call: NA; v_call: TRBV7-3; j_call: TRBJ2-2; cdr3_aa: ASSRGTPGTGELF
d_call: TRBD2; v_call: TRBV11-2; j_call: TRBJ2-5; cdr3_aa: ASSPSGGVYQETQY
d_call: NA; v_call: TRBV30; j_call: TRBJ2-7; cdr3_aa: AWGRSTYEQY
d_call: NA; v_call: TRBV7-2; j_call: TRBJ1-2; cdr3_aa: ASSVGQPHGYT
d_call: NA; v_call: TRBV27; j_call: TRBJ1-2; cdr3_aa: ASSFSGANYGYT
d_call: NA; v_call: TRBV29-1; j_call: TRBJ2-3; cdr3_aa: SVDTGGSRDYSTQY
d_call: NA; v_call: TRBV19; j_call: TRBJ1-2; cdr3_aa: ASTFLGVNYGYT
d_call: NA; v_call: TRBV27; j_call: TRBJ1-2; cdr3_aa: ASSLYSYGYT
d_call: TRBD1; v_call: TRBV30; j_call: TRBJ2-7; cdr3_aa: AWSGDSTYEQY
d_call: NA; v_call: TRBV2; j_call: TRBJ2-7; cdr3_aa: ASSVTRVPHEQY
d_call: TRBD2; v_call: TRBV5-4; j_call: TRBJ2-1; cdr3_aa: ASTRGATSGGNEQF
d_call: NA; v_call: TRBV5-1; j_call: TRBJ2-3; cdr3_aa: ASSLGPGSTDTQY
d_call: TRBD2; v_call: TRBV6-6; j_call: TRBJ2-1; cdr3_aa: AVTSGGNEQF
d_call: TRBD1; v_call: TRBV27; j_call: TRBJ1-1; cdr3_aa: ASNRQGPNTEAF
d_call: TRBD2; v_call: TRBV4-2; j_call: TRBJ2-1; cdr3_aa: ASSQPLAGGGGEQF
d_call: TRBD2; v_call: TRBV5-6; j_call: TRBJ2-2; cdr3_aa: ASSKPGLAGVGELF
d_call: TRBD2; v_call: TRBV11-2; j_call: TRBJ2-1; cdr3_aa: ASSFPTSPHEQF
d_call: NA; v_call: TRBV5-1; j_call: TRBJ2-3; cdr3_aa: ASSLALARGTDTQY
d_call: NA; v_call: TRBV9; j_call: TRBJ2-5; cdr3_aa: ASSVRRGGETQY
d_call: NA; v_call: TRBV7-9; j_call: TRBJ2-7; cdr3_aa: ASSLGQKNYEQY